This T cell receptor beta chain was identified during a study of blood T cells in healthy people across ages. The CDR3 extends over 17 amino acids. Trimming at V came to 2 bases and at J to 9 bases, leaving 12 bases not matched to a gene. Germline V gene sequence: CDR1 MNHEY, CDR2 SVGEGT. The second PCR ran about 6 to 12 cycles with a sample-barcoded 5' primer and J-beta primers. TCRdb redid the calling of the 5' RACE reads with MiXCR, one entry per CDR3 protein. The data show hundreds of thousands of distinct CDR3 sequences, 40% to 45% seen once. Notes on the study in general: Diversity figures derived from one million T cells were judged to underestimate the true value. TCR beta diversity was tightly associated with the proportion of naive T cells. A roughly linear age-dependent decrease characterized TCR beta diversity per million T cells.

Isolation yielded PBMCs, at least 7 million per sample, in every case. Turning to this clonotype: What it binds is not known.

The sample taken for sequencing was blood. This sequence originates from a man of 80 years or more in good health. The chain has TRBV6-2 or TRBV6-3 and TRBJ1-6; 8 bases map to TRBD1. The CDR3 DNA sequence: TGTGCCAGCAGTTACCGACCACGGACAGGGACGGGTTCACCCCTCCACTTT. Amino acid sequence: CASSYRPRTGTGSPLHF.